What follows are 25 T cell receptor beta chains derived from one specimen sequenced in a study of T cell responses to AZD1222 COVID-19 vaccine. Here immunoSEQ multiplex PCR was the method, and the copy in TCRdb shows in-frame clones only, minus some. This sample yields about 150,000 clones, of which around nine tenths are seen a single time; roughly 6.9% belongs to the top ten. Sequenced material: peripheral blood, taken after recovery from COVID-19. Receptor source: an adult who had recovered from COVID-19.

This clone was picked up one time. This chain uses TRBV5-1 with TRBJ1-1; 9 bases match TRBD1. With 5 bases clipped from V and 4 bases from J, the junction kept 6 bases outside the gene matches. The CDR3 is 14 residues long. Germline V lookup: CDR1 SGHRS, CDR2 YFSETQ. This chain's CDR3 is CASSRTGESTEAFF. The CDR3, as DNA: TGCGCCAGCAGTCGGACAGGGGAGAGCACTGAAGCTTTCTTT.

The chain employs TRBV28 and TRBJ2-5; D might be TRBD1 (5 bases). V dropped 5 bases and J dropped 4 bases, with 17 bases sitting between them. The CDR3 extends over 15 amino acids. Germline V CDR1 and CDR2: MDHEN, SYDVKM. CDR3 nucleotides: TGTGCCAGCAGTCCCTCCCTGGGCAGGGCAGAGACCCAGTACTTC. Its translation: CASSPSLGRAETQYF.

This chain uses TRBV4-2 with TRBJ2-7; possible D gene TRBD2, 7 bases. The CDR3 sequence is 17 residues long. Deletions cut 0 bases from V and 0 bases from J, with 15 bases between. Germline V gene lookup returns CDR1 LGHNA and CDR2 YNFKEQ. Written as DNA, the CDR3 is TGTGCCAGCAGCCAAGATTTGGGGGGGCTGAGCTCCTACGAGCAGTACTTC. It translates to CASSQDLGGLSSYEQYF.

This rearrangement joins TRBV29-1 to TRBJ2-3; D is unresolved. Between the trimmed V and J ends, which lost 6 bases and 1 base, there was a span of 8 bases. The CDR3 spans 12 residues. Germline CDR1 and CDR2: SQVTM and ANQGSEA. CDR3 in DNA: TGCAGCGTCGACGAGGGCACAGATACGCAGTATTTT. This sequence encodes CSVDEGTDTQYF.

V gene TRBV28 combines with J gene TRBJ2-2; D tentatively reads TRBD1 or TRBD2 (5 bases each). V lost 8 bases and J lost 7, with 20 bases in between. Germline assignment: CDR1 MDHEN and CDR2 SYDVKM. The CDR3 consists of 15 residues. CDR3: CASGGTIPRVGELFF. CDR3 nucleotide sequence: TGTGCCAGCGGGGGTACTATCCCAAGGGTCGGGGAGCTGTTTTTT.

The J gene is TRBJ2-1, the V gene TRBV2, with 9 bases fitting TRBD2. There are 15 residues in the CDR3. Germline V gene data show CDR1 as SNHLY and CDR2 as FYNNEI. The CDR3 region is CAVIQGGRGYNEQFF. In DNA, the CDR3 is TGTGCTGTCATCCAGGGCGGGAGGGGCTACAATGAGCAGTTCTTC.

The chain links TRBV27 to TRBJ1-1; a possible D gene is TRBD1 (5 bases). The CDR3 totals 14 residues. In germline, CDR1 is MNHEY, CDR2 SMNVEV (reference sequence). The V end was cut by 0 bases, the J end by 5 bases, with 10 bases between. DNA of the CDR3: TGTGCCAGCAGTTTATCGGGGGGATGGACTGAAGCTTTCTTT. Protein: CASSLSGGWTEAFF.

The rearrangement joins TRBV28 to TRBJ2-7; a possible D gene is TRBD2 (6 bases). The germline V and J ends were trimmed by 5 bases and 5 bases, with 19 bases remaining between them. Germline assignment: CDR1 MDHEN and CDR2 SYDVKM. This CDR3 contains 15 residues. The CDR3 loop reads CASSPPTRRVHEQYF. CDR3 in DNA: TGTGCCAGCAGTCCCCCCACAAGGAGGGTACACGAGCAGTACTTC.

As for this clone: Within the sample, other DNA sequences also encode this same CDR3. J is TRBJ1-5 and V is TRBV27; maybe TRBD1 (5 bases). Trimming pared 2 bases from V and 2 bases from J, leaving 7 bases between. Germline V gives CDR1 MNHEY, CDR2 SMNVEV (reference sequence). The CDR3 sequence is 14 residues long. The DNA of the CDR3 is TGTGCCAGCAGTTTAGTGGGGGGCAATCAGCCCCAGCATTTT. Translating gives CASSLVGGNQPQHF.

The V and J genes are TRBV7-2 and TRBJ2-5; 8 bases line up with TRBD2. This CDR3 region has 18 residues. CDR1 SGHTA and CDR2 FQGNSA come from the germline V gene. V trimming: 6 bases; J trimming: 3 bases; junction bases outside the gene matches: 18. CDR3 sequence (DNA): TGTGCCAGCAGTTCCCGACCCGGGACTAGTGGGGTTAAAGAGACCCAGTACTTC. It is translated as CASSSRPGTSGVKETQYF.

The chain links TRBV11-2 to TRBJ2-5; D unresolved. The CDR3 contains 14 residues. V was shortened by 6 bases and J by 0 bases, with 11 bases between the two germline ends. CDR1 SGHAT and CDR2 FQNNGV come from the germline V gene. CDR3 in amino acids: CASRSKDYQETQYF. The CDR3 bases are TGTGCCAGCAGATCGAAGGATTACCAAGAGACCCAGTACTTC.

This sequence joins TRBV6-5 and TRBJ1-1; D is possibly TRBD1 (5 bases). The V and J ends lost 11 bases and 4 bases respectively, with 8 bases between them. The length of the CDR3 is 10 residues. CDR1 and CDR2 from the germline V gene are MNHEY and SVGAGI. CDR3 nucleotide sequence: TGTGCCGGGGGTGCCACTGAAGCTTTCTTT. Its protein product is CAGGATEAFF.

The chain employs TRBV5-1 and TRBJ2-7; 7 bases match TRBD1. The CDR3 loop spans 17 amino acids. Germline V gene data show CDR1 as SGHRS and CDR2 as YFSETQ. The J segment lost 3 bases and the V segment lost 5 bases, leaving 17 bases of the junction unmatched. The CDR3 here is CASSLQGSLSGDYEQYF. The DNA of the CDR3 is TGCGCCAGCAGTTTACAGGGGTCCCTGTCAGGGGACTACGAGCAGTACTTC.

Here the CDR3 DNA reads TGTGCCAGCAGTGAAGCGGCAGGGACTGAAGCTTTCTTT. Residues: CASSEAAGTEAFF. The gene calls are TRBV6-1 and TRBJ1-1, with D perhaps matching TRBD1 (5 bases). The CDR3 sequence is 13 residues long. With 0 bases removed from V and 5 bases from J, the gap between germline ends came to 7 bases. Germline lookup yields CDR1 MNHNS and CDR2 SASEGT.

The genes are TRBV2 and TRBJ1-6; no reliable D call. V was trimmed by 3 bases and J by 0 bases, leaving 6 bases between them. The germline V gene has CDR1 SNHLY and CDR2 FYNNEI. This CDR3 is 15 amino acids long. The DNA of the CDR3 is TGTGCCAGCAGTGAGGAGAGCTCCTATAATTCACCCCTCCACTTT. It specifies CASSEESSYNSPLHF. The full variable domain, rest sourced from reference TRBV2 and TRBJ1-6, is EPEVTQTPSHQVTQMGQEVILRCVPISNHLYFYWYRQILGQKVEFLVSFYNNEISEKSEIFDDQFSVERPDGSNFTLKIRSTKLEDSAMYFCASSEESSYNSPLHFGNGTRLTVT.

V is TRBV27 and J is TRBJ1-2, with D hard to call. The V gene's germline CDR1 is MNHEY and CDR2 SMNVEV (reference sequence). The CDR3 covers 15 residues. The V gene lost 0 bases and the J gene lost 0 bases, with 8 bases spanning the gap. CDR3 in amino acids: CASSLSTKANYGYTF. Written as DNA, the CDR3 is TGTGCCAGCAGTTTATCGACCAAAGCTAACTATGGCTACACCTTC.

The genes are TRBV5-1 and TRBJ2-1; TRBD2 matches at 14 bases. V shed 3 bases and J 4 bases; nucleotides not matched to a gene: 6. The CDR3 is made up of 17 amino acids. Germline CDR1 and CDR2: SGHRS and YFSETQ. CDR3 loop: CASSYRTSGGYYNEQFF. The CDR3, as DNA: TGCGCCAGCAGCTATAGGACTAGCGGGGGGTATTACAATGAGCAGTTCTTC.

This clone appeared once. This rearrangement joins TRBV14 to TRBJ2-2; TRBD2 might be the D (5 bases). This CDR3 is 16 amino acids long. Germline CDR1 SGHDN, CDR2 FVKESK. V was shortened by 1 base and J by 6 bases, with 15 bases between the two germline ends. The CDR3 DNA reads TGTGCCAGCAGCCAAGTAGGACTCTGGGCCCCCGGGGAGCTGTTTTTT. It is translated as CASSQVGLWAPGELFF.

The V gene is TRBV19, the J gene TRBJ2-1; 9 nucleotides line up with TRBD1. J lost 7 bases, V lost 4 bases, and 5 bases had no gene match. Germline V lookup: CDR1 LNHDA, CDR2 SQIVND (reference sequence). This CDR3 has 14 residues. The CDR3 DNA reads TGTGCCAGTAGTACAGGACAGGGGTGGAATGAGCAGTTCTTC. Its protein product is CASSTGQGWNEQFF.

The V and J genes are TRBV19 and TRBJ2-4; D might be TRBD1 (6 bases). Germline lookup yields CDR1 LNHDA and CDR2 SQIVND (reference sequence). V dropped 6 bases and J dropped 8 bases, with 17 bases sitting between them. The CDR3 has 14 residues. The CDR3 protein is CASSPQGGLDIQYF. CDR3 coding DNA: TGTGCCAGTAGCCCACAGGGTGGTCTGGACATTCAGTACTTC.

The chain carries TRBV28 and TRBJ2-1; no firm D call. V was pared by 1 base and J by 10 bases, with 20 bases between. The CDR3 sequence is 16 residues long. The germline V gene has CDR1 MDHEN and CDR2 SYDVKM. The CDR3 here is CASSLLSQPIPAEQFF. The CDR3 DNA reads as TGTGCCAGCAGTTTATTATCCCAACCCATCCCCGCCGAGCAGTTCTTC.

This clone was seen once. V gene TRBV5-8 combines with J gene TRBJ2-1; D remains ambiguous. Germline loops: CDR1 SGHTS, CDR2 YDEGEE. The CDR3 consists of 12 residues. V was clipped by 6 bases and J by 3 bases, with 7 bases between them. CDR3 sequence: CASNLVYNEQFF. The CDR3 region has the DNA TGTGCCAGCAATTTGGTCTACAATGAGCAGTTCTTC.

In its sample, this clone was seen once. The chain uses TRBV13 and TRBJ2-7, with 7 bases identical to TRBD2. The CDR3 runs 14 residues. V trimming: 4 bases; J trimming: 5 bases; junction bases outside the gene matches: 8. Germline CDR1 reads PRHDT; CDR2 reads FYEKMQ (reference sequence). DNA of the CDR3: TGTGCCAGCAGCTCCGGGACTAAGAAGGACGAGCAGTACTTC. Translated, it gives CASSSGTKKDEQYF.

The chain links TRBV7-9 to TRBJ1-2, with 12 bases lining up with TRBD1. V was clipped by 5 bases and J by 4 bases; unmatched bases: 14. This CDR3 spans 18 amino acids. CDR1 is SEHNR, CDR2 FQNEAQ, per germline (reference sequence). The CDR3 DNA reads TGTGCCAGCAGCCTCGATTGGGGACAGGGGGCGCGGGGCTATGGCTACACCTTC. This codes for CASSLDWGQGARGYGYTF.

The chain links TRBV6-5 to TRBJ2-7, with 8 bases aligning to TRBD1. Germline V CDR1 and CDR2: MNHEY, SVGAGI. Trimming took 5 bases from V and 3 from J; bases not matched to a gene: 6. This CDR3 comprises 14 residues. The CDR3 DNA sequence: TGTGCCAGCAGTCCGGACAGGGCGAACTACGAGCAGTACTTC. This translates into CASSPDRANYEQYF.